This T cell receptor beta chain comes out of a study of beta chain features in type 1 diabetes. Whole-study findings and limits: Across all four CD4+ subsets, people with type 1 diabetes showed modestly shorter TCRB CDR3s.

Expressed TCRB transcripts were sequenced because the isolated RNA had all been reverse transcribed beforehand. The protocol was immunoSEQ multiplex PCR, while the TCRdb copy is restricted to in-frame clones and leaves out a portion. The sample consists of some 250,000 clones, roughly 14% of them appearing once. This clone has just a few counts. Its antigen is as yet unknown. The CDR3 sequence is 15 residues long. Losses at the gene ends were 0 bases for V and 5 bases for J; bases not matched to a gene: 3. CDR1 is SEHNR and CDR2 is FQNEAQ in the germline V gene (reference sequence). This chain uses TRBV7-9 with TRBJ2-7; 11 bases fit TRBD1. The clonotype was recovered from a man younger than 45 with type 1 diabetes. Sequencing was carried out using naive CD4+ T cells from blood. The CDR3 loop reads CASSLAGTGGNEQYF. The CDR3 bases are TGTGCCAGCAGCTTAGCCGGGACAGGGGGAAACGAGCAGTACTTC.